This T cell receptor (beta chain) was recovered during a study of T cell changes during pregnancy in multiple sclerosis. CDR1 is MNHNY, CDR2 SVGAGI, per germline (reference sequence). The CDR3 has 14 residues. The ends lost 2 bases at V and 1 base at J; junction bases unmatched: 2. This clone was observed a single time. Assay: immunoSEQ multiplex PCR; the TCRdb copy retains only in-frame clones and omits some. The sample yields roughly 49,000 clones, almost 95% seen once. The sequenced sample was peripheral blood, obtained after pregnancy. The chain joins TRBV6-6 to TRBJ2-7; TRBD1 matches at 7 bases. This receptor was taken from a female donor with multiple sclerosis, enrolled in a pregnancy study. The CDR3 protein is CASSYDRVSYEQYF. The CDR3, as DNA: TGTGCCAGCAGTTACGACAGGGTTTCCTACGAGCAGTACTTC.